This is a list of T cell receptor beta chains from one sample in a study of CD8 T cells in Susac syndrome. From the immunoSEQ multiplex PCR reads, TCRdb called clonotypes with MiXCR, one entry per CDR3 protein. The table lists around 300,000 distinct CDR3 sequences, about 88% of them singletons. Sequencing was carried out using CD8+ T cells from PBMCs. These receptors all stem from a human donor with multiple sclerosis. Each CDR3 is given with its conserved first and last residue. Each record gives: clone size, D gene, V gene, J gene, CDR3 DNA, CDR3 protein. D genes are given only for firm matches. Where a row states a size, it is once, few, many or the class of an expanded clone; other rows omit it.

clone size: .; D gene: .; V gene: TRBV7-9; J gene: TRBJ1-1; CDR3 DNA: TGTGCCAGCAGCTTAGGAGGACAGACCATGAACACTGAAGCTTTCTTT; CDR3 protein: CASSLGGQTMNTEAFF
clone size: .; D gene: .; V gene: TRBV28; J gene: TRBJ2-6; CDR3 DNA: TGTGCCAGCAGTCCGCTACCGTCGGCCAACGTCCTGACTTTC; CDR3 protein: CASSPLPSANVLTF
clone size: .; D gene: .; V gene: TRBV30; J gene: TRBJ2-7; CDR3 DNA: TGTGCCTGGATGCCGGAAGGCTCCTACGAGCAGTACTTC; CDR3 protein: CAWMPEGSYEQYF
clone size: .; D gene: TRBD2; V gene: TRBV7-2; J gene: TRBJ2-5; CDR3 DNA: TGTGCCAGCAGCCCAAAGATCTGGACTAGCGGGAGATGGGCCCAGTACTTC; CDR3 protein: CASSPKIWTSGRWAQYF
clone size: .; D gene: .; V gene: TRBV7-9; J gene: TRBJ1-5; CDR3 DNA: TGTGCCAGCAGCAGTACGATTAACCTCAATCAGCCCCAGCATTTT; CDR3 protein: CASSSTINLNQPQHF
clone size: .; D gene: .; V gene: TRBV20-1; J gene: TRBJ2-7; CDR3 DNA: TGCAGTGCTGGGGGGATCCCCCTAGATACAGCTGCCTACGAGCAGTACTTC; CDR3 protein: CSAGGIPLDTAAYEQYF
clone size: .; D gene: .; V gene: TRBV5-4; J gene: TRBJ2-5; CDR3 DNA: TGTGCCAGCAAGGGGGGAGAGGAGACCCAGTACTTC; CDR3 protein: CASKGGEETQYF
clone size: .; D gene: .; V gene: TRBV5-1; J gene: TRBJ2-2; CDR3 DNA: TGCGCCAGCCGTCCCAGGGGAGGGCCTGACACCGGGGAGCTGTTTTTT; CDR3 protein: CASRPRGGPDTGELFF
clone size: few; D gene: TRBD1; V gene: TRBV12-3/TRBV12-4; J gene: TRBJ1-5; CDR3 DNA: TGTGCCAGCAGTCAGGGACAGGGGGCGAGTCAGCCCCAGCATTTT; CDR3 protein: CASSQGQGASQPQHF
clone size: .; D gene: .; V gene: TRBV5-5; J gene: TRBJ1-5; CDR3 DNA: TGTGCCAGCAGGGAAGAAAACACCACAGGCGGCAATCAGCCCCAGCATTTT; CDR3 protein: CASREENTTGGNQPQHF
clone size: .; D gene: .; V gene: TRBV4-1; J gene: TRBJ2-7; CDR3 DNA: TGCGCCAGCAGCCAAAAAGGGTCCCCTGGGGACTACGAGCAGTACTTC; CDR3 protein: CASSQKGSPGDYEQYF
clone size: .; D gene: TRBD1; V gene: TRBV2; J gene: TRBJ2-1; CDR3 DNA: TGTGCCAGCAGTCTGGGACAGGTGTCCACGCGATACAATGAGCAGTTCTTC; CDR3 protein: CASSLGQVSTRYNEQFF
clone size: few; D gene: TRBD1; V gene: TRBV28; J gene: TRBJ2-5; CDR3 DNA: TGTGCCAGCAGTTTAGTAGGGGGCAGGGAGACCCAGTACTTC; CDR3 protein: CASSLVGGRETQYF
clone size: .; D gene: .; V gene: TRBV14; J gene: TRBJ2-7; CDR3 DNA: TGTGCCAGCAGCCAAGATTTCAGTTTGGCCTACGAGCAGTACTTC; CDR3 protein: CASSQDFSLAYEQYF
clone size: few; D gene: .; V gene: TRBV5-1; J gene: TRBJ2-7; CDR3 DNA: TGCGCCAGCAGCTTGGCTGTGGGGACGACCTACGAGCAGTACTTC; CDR3 protein: CASSLAVGTTYEQYF
clone size: .; D gene: .; V gene: TRBV12-3/TRBV12-4; J gene: TRBJ2-1; CDR3 DNA: TGTGCCAGCAGTTTCGAGTCTCCCTACAATGAGCAGTTCTTC; CDR3 protein: CASSFESPYNEQFF
clone size: .; D gene: .; V gene: TRBV20-1; J gene: TRBJ2-4; CDR3 DNA: TGCAGTGCTAGAGATCCCTCGGACTTAGCCAAAAACATTCAGTACTTC; CDR3 protein: CSARDPSDLAKNIQYF
clone size: .; D gene: TRBD2; V gene: TRBV5-4; J gene: TRBJ2-3; CDR3 DNA: TGTGCCAGCAGTTTCAGACTAGCGGGAGGGAGTGGAGATACGCAGTATTTT; CDR3 protein: CASSFRLAGGSGDTQYF
clone size: .; D gene: .; V gene: TRBV7-9; J gene: TRBJ1-2; CDR3 DNA: TGTGCCAGCAGCTTATCTGGTAACACCTTTAGCTACACCTTC; CDR3 protein: CASSLSGNTFSYTF
clone size: few; D gene: .; V gene: TRBV27; J gene: TRBJ1-1; CDR3 DNA: TGTGCCAGCAGTTTACAGGGATTGAACACTGAAGCTTTCTTT; CDR3 protein: CASSLQGLNTEAFF
clone size: .; D gene: TRBD1; V gene: TRBV10-3; J gene: TRBJ1-2; CDR3 DNA: TGTGCCATCAGTGCCCCGGGACAGACCTATGGCTACACCTTC; CDR3 protein: CAISAPGQTYGYTF
clone size: .; D gene: TRBD1; V gene: TRBV10-3; J gene: TRBJ1-2; CDR3 DNA: TGTGCCATCAGTGAGTCTAGGGACAGCGCATTTCCATCCAACTATGGCTACACCTTC; CDR3 protein: CAISESRDSAFPSNYGYTF
clone size: few; D gene: .; V gene: TRBV6-2/TRBV6-3; J gene: TRBJ2-5; CDR3 DNA: TGTGCCAGCAGTTACTCCCCAGACGGACCCCAGGGGACCCAGTACTTC; CDR3 protein: CASSYSPDGPQGTQYF
clone size: .; D gene: TRBD1; V gene: TRBV12-3/TRBV12-4; J gene: TRBJ2-5; CDR3 DNA: TGTGCCAGCAGTACGCTAGGACAGGCGCAAGAGACCCAGTACTTC; CDR3 protein: CASSTLGQAQETQYF
clone size: .; D gene: .; V gene: TRBV20-1; J gene: TRBJ2-4; CDR3 DNA: TGCAGTGCTAGAGAGTCAGGGGCAAACATTCAGTACTTC; CDR3 protein: CSARESGANIQYF
clone size: once; D gene: TRBD2; V gene: TRBV7-9; J gene: TRBJ2-3; CDR3 DNA: TGTGCCAGCAGCCACACTAGCGGGAGATGGGATACGCAGTATTTT; CDR3 protein: CASSHTSGRWDTQYF